This paragraph covers one T cell receptor beta chain sequence. The target antigen is unknown. This record belongs to a study of CD8+ T cells in alopecia areata. Study context: The investigators scored severity in treated patients by the percentage of affected scalp area.

General study results and limits: Lesional scalp exceeded normal scalp in clonality, especially in alopecia totalis/universalis. Scalp clonality decreased significantly with tofacitinib, and so did expanded CD8+ clones among the top 100.

The treatment here: oral pan-JAK inhibitor, 5-10 mg twice daily. Unmatched junction bases numbered 5, after V lost 6 bases and J lost 8 bases. This CDR3 comprises 11 residues. Germline loops: CDR1 DFQATT, CDR2 SNEGSKA (reference sequence). Isolated RNA was reverse transcribed into cDNA used as the sequencing template. The assay was immunoSEQ multiplex PCR, and TCRdb's table has in-frame clones only and misses some. The data contain about 180,000 clones, about 48% of them seen just once; the ten biggest clones take up approximately 10%. The receptor comes from a human donor with alopecia areata. J is TRBJ1-2 and V is TRBV20-1; 8 bases line up with TRBD1. This specimen consisted of CD8+ T cells sorted from blood, obtained at week 24, from a patient treated with tofacitinib. The chain's CDR3 is CSARTGSGYTF. DNA for the CDR3: TGCAGTGCAAGGACAGGGTCCGGCTACACCTTC.